This T cell receptor beta chain emerged from a study of blood T cell repertoires in COVID-19. Study as a whole: The samples span acute and convalescent COVID-19 from the United States, Italy and Spain. T cells, B-cell-depleted T cells, or PBMCs supplied cDNA or gDNA.

Under the authors' procedure: Estimated nucleated cell counts came from reference gene primer amplification. The method was immunoSEQ multiplex PCR; TCRdb's version includes in-frame clones alone and lacks a portion of them. V, J and clone size were drawn from that table, and D and trimming were deduced from the DNA. This table has more than 50,000 clones, approximately 90% appearing once. V lost 0 bases and J lost 10, with 19 bases in between. CDR1 and CDR2 (germline): GTSNPN, SVGIG (reference sequence). CDR3 length equals 15 residues. The sequence came from a human donor in a cohort sampled during active COVID-19. The sequenced sample was peripheral blood. This chain uses TRBV30 with TRBJ1-5, with unresolved D. The CDR3 is CAWSVQLHKQFPQHF. CDR3 nucleotide sequence: TGTGCCTGGAGTGTCCAACTCCACAAACAGTTCCCCCAGCATTTT.